This T cell receptor (beta chain) was captured in a study of CD8 T cells in ankylosing spondylitis. Concerning this clonotype itself: No antigen is known for it.

One entry per CDR3 protein results from TCRdb running MiXCR on the 5' RACE reads. The data contain roughly 670,000 distinct CDR3 sequences, roughly 19% of them singletons. Trimming cost V 4 bases and J 8 bases, with 17 bases left between them. Germline V gives CDR1 MNHEY, CDR2 SVGAGI. The CDR3 is made up of 14 amino acids. Regarding the study as a whole: What appeared characteristic of ankylosing spondylitis blood was a TCR beta motif of seven to nine highly homologous variants. Within peripheral blood, clones linked to disease were CD8+ and relatively rare.

The sequence derives from a male donor with ankylosing spondylitis. The V call is TRBV6-5, the J call TRBJ1-1; D is possibly TRBD1 (6 bases). The specimen was blood, either unsorted or a sorted T cell fraction (not recorded which). CDR3 DNA: TGTGCCAGCAGTTGGGGCCGGGGGGCCCGCGAAGCTTTCTTT. It specifies CASSWGRGAREAFF.